Listed here are 20 T cell receptor beta chains from one sample, sequenced in a study of blood T cell repertoires in COVID-19. Only in-frame clones appear in the TCRdb table, and some are missing; sequencing was by immunoSEQ multiplex PCR. Among 200,000 to 250,000 clones listed, over 75% were seen once. Source material: peripheral blood. Receptors were obtained from a woman in her 70s with COVID-19, enrolled during active disease.

The chain carries TRBV5-1 and TRBJ2-2, with TRBD1 as a possible D gene (6 bases). Looked up from germline, CDR1 is SGHRS and CDR2 is YFSETQ. The CDR3 length is 15 residues. V was cut by 2 bases and J by 7 bases, with 15 bases left in between. The CDR3 protein is CASSFQGSQYGELFF. CDR3 nucleotide sequence: TGCGCCAGCAGCTTCCAGGGGTCGCAATACGGGGAGCTGTTTTTT.

This rearrangement joins TRBV2 to TRBJ1-1; tentatively, D is TRBD1 (6 bases). The V end lost 6 bases, the J end lost 0 bases, and 11 bases lay between the germline ends. The germline V gene has CDR1 SNHLY and CDR2 FYNNEI. This CDR3 spans 14 amino acids. This chain's CDR3 is CASRMTGMNTEAFF. CDR3 bases: TGTGCCAGCAGGATGACAGGCATGAACACTGAAGCTTTCTTT. Together with reference TRBV2 and TRBJ1-1, the CDR3 gives the full variable domain: EPEVTQTPSHQVTQMGQEVILRCVPISNHLYFYWYRQILGQKVEFLVSFYNNEISEKSEIFDDQFSVERPDGSNFTLKIRSTKLEDSAMYFCASRMTGMNTEAFFGQGTRLTVV.

The genes are TRBV10-3 and TRBJ2-7; TRBD2 aligns across 8 bases. Germline CDR1 ENHRY, CDR2 SYGVKD. This CDR3 is 17 amino acids long. V shed 2 bases and J 5 bases; nucleotides not matched to a gene: 14. CDR3 bases: TGTGCCATCAGTGAGGGGGGTTTGGGTAGCGGGAACCACGAGCAGTACTTC. This gives the protein CAISEGGLGSGNHEQYF.

The gene calls are TRBV7-9 and TRBJ2-2; weak D call: TRBD2 (6 bases). The CDR3 contains 19 residues. Looked up from germline, CDR1 is SEHNR and CDR2 is FQNEAQ (reference sequence). The V end was cut by 5 bases, the J end by 4 bases, with 26 bases between. For the CDR3, the DNA is TGTGCCAGCAGCCCCCGGGGTCCATGGCGTGTGGGAGGCACCGGGGAGCTGTTTTTT. Translated: CASSPRGPWRVGGTGELFF. The whole variable domain, remainder taken from reference TRBV7-9 and TRBJ2-2, is DTGVSQNPRHKITKRGQNVTFRCDPISEHNRLYWYRQTLGQGPEFLTYFQNEAQLEKSRLLSDRFSAERPKGSFSTLEIQRTEQGDSAMYLCASSPRGPWRVGGTGELFFGEGSRLTVL.

The chain joins TRBV7-2 to TRBJ2-7; TRBD2 matches 12 bases. The CDR3 runs to 18 residues. Germline V CDR1 and CDR2: SGHTA, FQGNSA. After removal of 0 bases from V and 0 bases from J, the junction contained 6 bases not matched to a gene. The CDR3 DNA is TGTGCCAGCAGCTTAGCCCCTAGCGGGAGGGGGAGCTCCTACGAGCAGTACTTC. It specifies CASSLAPSGRGSSYEQYF.

The V call is TRBV29-1, the J call TRBJ2-7; D is ambiguous. The CDR3 covers 11 residues. The V gene's germline CDR1 is SQVTM and CDR2 ANQGSEA. Trimming removed 4 bases at V and 1 base at J, with 5 bases between. Here the CDR3 reads CSVGPSYEQYF. CDR3 bases: TGCAGCGTTGGGCCTTCCTACGAGCAGTACTTC.

The J gene is TRBJ1-5, the V gene TRBV19; no clear D. V shed 6 bases and J shed 8 bases, with 17 bases lying between them. The CDR3 runs to 14 residues. Germline loops: CDR1 LNHDA, CDR2 SQIVND (reference sequence). This CDR3 reads CASRARAGPEPQHF. CDR3 DNA sequence: TGTGCCAGTAGGGCAAGAGCGGGCCCGGAGCCCCAGCATTTT.

V and J are TRBV5-5 and TRBJ1-1; tentative D call: TRBD1 (5 bases). This CDR3 has 14 amino acids. Germline V gene data show CDR1 as SGHKS and CDR2 as YYEKEE (reference sequence). V was shortened by 4 bases and J by 1 base, with 11 bases between the two germline ends. Here the CDR3 reads CASSPVGGNTEAFF. The CDR3 DNA follows: TGTGCCAGCAGCCCTGTGGGGGGGAACACTGAAGCTTTCTTT.

The chain links TRBV2 to TRBJ1-1, with D possibly TRBD1 on 6 matching bases. The germline gives CDR1 SNHLY, CDR2 FYNNEI. Trimming took 5 bases from V and 4 from J, leaving 20 bases between them. The CDR3 runs 16 residues. CDR3 DNA: TGTGCCAGCAGTCCAGACCTCCCAGGGGTGGCCACTGAAGCTTTCTTT. This sequence encodes CASSPDLPGVATEAFF. The whole variable domain, remainder taken from reference TRBV2 and TRBJ1-1, is EPEVTQTPSHQVTQMGQEVILRCVPISNHLYFYWYRQILGQKVEFLVSFYNNEISEKSEIFDDQFSVERPDGSNFTLKIRSTKLEDSAMYFCASSPDLPGVATEAFFGQGTRLTVV.

J is TRBJ1-2 and V is TRBV18; perhaps TRBD1 as D (6 bases). The CDR3 runs 14 residues. Trimming took 4 bases from V and 8 from J, leaving 17 bases between them. CDR1 is KGHSH and CDR2 is LQKENI in the germline V gene. CDR3 in DNA: TGTGCCAGCTCACTTAACAGGGCCGCCGGGGGCTACACCTTC. It translates to CASSLNRAAGGYTF. Full variable domain (rest looked up from reference TRBV18 and TRBJ1-2): NAGVMQNPRHLVRRRGQEARLRCSPMKGHSHVYWYRQLPEEGLKFMVYLQKENIIDESGMPKERFSAEFPKEGPSILRIQQVVRGDSAAYFCASSLNRAAGGYTFGSGTRLTVV.

The chain employs TRBV25-1 and TRBJ1-2; possible D gene TRBD1, 5 bases. Deletions cut 1 base from V and 6 bases from J, with 15 bases between. The CDR3 is 15 amino acids. Germline V CDR1 and CDR2: MGHDK, SYGVNS. In DNA form, the CDR3 reads TGTGCCAGCAGTGAATCGGGGGGGGACCTTAATGGCTACACCTTC. Residues: CASSESGGDLNGYTF.

Only one count was recorded for this clone. This chain uses TRBV6-2 or TRBV6-3 with TRBJ1-2; D remains unclear. This CDR3 has 13 residues. Trimming left V 4 bases short and J 3 bases short, with 9 bases between. The germline V gene has CDR1 MNHEY and CDR2 SVGEGT. The CDR3 sequence: CASSWATDYGYTF. The CDR3 DNA is TGTGCCAGCAGTTGGGCCACCGACTATGGCTACACCTTC.

This clone was found once. This chain connects TRBV29-1 to TRBJ2-5; a weak D match, TRBD1 (6 bases). V lost 4 bases to trimming and J lost 1 base, with 13 bases between them. CDR3 length: 14 residues. The germline V gene has CDR1 SQVTM and CDR2 ANQGSEA. The CDR3 reads CSVAITGFQETQYF. CDR3 coding DNA: TGCAGCGTTGCCATAACAGGGTTCCAAGAGACCCAGTACTTC.

The gene calls are TRBV5-5 and TRBJ1-1; 8 bases map to TRBD1. This CDR3 spans 14 amino acids. The trim removed 1 base at V and 3 bases at J, leaving 2 bases unmatched. CDR1 SGHKS and CDR2 YYEKEE come from the germline V gene (reference sequence). The CDR3 DNA reads as TGTGCCAGCAGCTTGCGACAGGGGTACACTGAAGCTTTCTTT. This gives the protein CASSLRQGYTEAFF.

This clone was seen once. This chain links TRBV11-3 with TRBJ2-2; TRBD1 aligns across 8 bases. V was pared by 5 bases and J by 6 bases, with 14 bases of the junction left unmatched. The CDR3 consists of 17 residues. Per germline, CDR1 SGHNT and CDR2 YENEEA. The CDR3, as DNA: TGTGCCAGCAGCGCCGTGTTGCAGGGGGCGGCGGCCGGGGAGCTGTTTTTT. This gives the protein CASSAVLQGAAAGELFF.

The CDR3 region has the DNA TGTGCCAGCAGTACGGGACAGGGAAATTACCCCCAGCATTTT. Protein sequence: CASSTGQGNYPQHF. The chain recombines TRBV6-5 with TRBJ1-5; 9 bases map to TRBD1. The ends lost 5 bases at V and 10 bases at J; junction bases unmatched: 9. Germline V gene lookup returns CDR1 MNHEY and CDR2 SVGAGI. The CDR3 runs 14 residues.

This chain connects TRBV14 to TRBJ1-2; weak D call: TRBD1 (5 bases). V lost 3 bases to trimming and J lost 7 bases, with 24 bases between them. In germline, CDR1 is SGHDN, CDR2 FVKESK. This CDR3 comprises 17 residues. CDR3 DNA sequence: TGTGCCAGCAGCCACGGAGCTTGGGGCGGGGTGGCGCGTGGCTACACCTTC. This gives the protein CASSHGAWGGVARGYTF.

The chain has TRBV2 and TRBJ2-1, with 12 bases matching TRBD2. Trimming at V came to 3 bases and at J to 0 bases, leaving 6 bases not matched to a gene. The CDR3 contains 18 residues. The V gene's germline CDR1 is SNHLY and CDR2 FYNNEI. The CDR3 sequence is CASSDPSSGGDSYNEQFF. The CDR3 DNA is TGTGCCAGCAGTGACCCATCTAGCGGGGGGGACTCCTACAATGAGCAGTTCTTC.

The chain joins TRBV4-2 to TRBJ2-7; tentatively, D is TRBD1 (6 bases). There are 13 residues in the CDR3. Deletions cut 1 base from V and 7 bases from J, with 11 bases between. Per the germline V gene, CDR1 is LGHNA and CDR2 is YNFKEQ. The CDR3 sequence is CASSQVGRGEQYF. The CDR3 region has the DNA TGTGCCAGCAGCCAAGTCGGCAGGGGAGAGCAGTACTTC.

The rearrangement uses TRBV11-2 and TRBJ1-6; D unclear. Trimming removed 4 bases from V and 8 bases from J, with 15 bases in between. The V gene's germline CDR1 is SGHAT and CDR2 FQNNGV. The CDR3 is made up of 15 amino acids. The CDR3 protein is CASSSFRGSYSPLHF. The CDR3 nucleotides read TGTGCCAGCAGCTCCTTCCGGGGATCCTATTCACCCCTCCACTTT.